This T cell receptor beta chain originates from a study of human T cells and chemical hapten exposure. Overall study: Sensitization applied 2% DPC to approximately 2 cm by approximately 2 cm of upper inner arm skin. There were weekly diphenylcyclopropenone doses to the scalp for patients throughout the roughly 24-week study.

Time point meaning: patch test 2, 6 weeks after DPC sensitization. The treatment here: therapeutic diphenylcyclopropenone sensitization with weekly scalp DPC. The study enrolled 18 to 70-year-old alopecia patients suitable for DPC. Original handling: Across samples, TCR counts had a median of roughly 91,000 and ranged from roughly 23,224 to 750,000. TCRdb passed the RACE reads through MiXCR, listing each CDR3 protein once. The V and J calls here are based on TCRdb, not the publication. The sample shows fewer than 95,000 distinct CDR3 sequences, 9.5% to 12% of them seen only once. This clonotype was seen only a few times. Trimming removed 1 base from V and 8 bases from J, with 14 bases in between. Germline CDR1 and CDR2: LGHDT and YNNKEL (reference sequence). CDR3 size: 14 residues.

The source material was whole blood, sampled in connection with sensitization to the hapten diphenylcyclopropenone (DPC). The chain has TRBV3-1 and TRBJ1-2, with D tentatively TRBD1 (5 bases). This TCR came from a man between 35 and 55 years old with alopecia areata. Some clones in this sample may be carry-over from other donors' samples. The CDR3 DNA reads TGTGCCAGCAGCCAAGTGAAGAAAGGGGAGGGCTACACCTTC. Amino acids: CASSQVKKGEGYTF. The whole variable domain, filled in from reference TRBV3-1 and TRBJ1-2, reads DTAVSQTPKYLVTQMGNDKSIKCEQNLGHDTMYWYKQDSKKFLKIMFSYNNKELIINETVPNRFSPKSPDKAHLNLHINSLELGDSAVYFCASSQVKKGEGYTFGSGTRLTVV.